The 27 T cell receptor beta chains below were found in one sample sequenced in a study of blood T cells in healthy people across ages (dated by TCRdb to between 2015 and 2016). Library preparation was by 5' RACE. The data were produced on an Illumina HiSeq 2500. A second PCR of about 7 to 12 cycles was run with a J-beta primer mix and a sample-barcoded 5' primer. The raw public data were reprocessed by TCRdb itself: fastp quality trimming at Q25, MiXCR clonotype calling, in-frame beta chains only. Every distinct CDR3 protein forms one entry, paired with its most common genes and DNA. The sample table shows 380,000 or so distinct CDR3 sequences, and about 55% are seen once. The ten largest clones capture around 53% of the sample. Specimen: blood. These receptors were collected from a man in his 60s in good health.

The CDR3 loop reads CASSPIRGGPSEQYF. CDR3 sequence (DNA): TGTGCCAGCAGCCCCATCAGGGGGGGCCCCAGCGAGCAGTACTTC. The chain carries TRBV11-2 and TRBJ2-4; the D call may be TRBD1 or TRBD2 (7 bases each). Near its end, the DNA agrees better with TRBJ2-7, so the J call may be wrong. The CDR3 has 15 residues. The germline V gene encodes CDR1 SGHAT and CDR2 FQNNGV.

A note on this clonotype: Possible read error: a much larger clone is one base away. The chain joins TRBV4-3 to TRBJ2-5, with D possibly matching TRBD2 (6 bases). The J call may be wrong; the DNA end is better matched by TRBJ2-7. CDR3 size: 14 residues. From germline, CDR1 is LGHNA and CDR2 YSLEER. The CDR3 DNA is TGCGCCAGCAGCCAAGGCGTCGGGAGACACGAGCAGTACTTC. As protein: CASSQGVGRHEQYF.

The chain has TRBV4-2 and TRBJ2-7, with TRBD1 matching over 7 bases. The DNA end is more similar to TRBJ2-5, so the J call may be wrong. Germline CDR1 is LGHNA and CDR2 is YNFKEQ. The CDR3 consists of 16 residues. CDR3 in amino acids: CASSQDPGQAYETQYF. The CDR3 nucleotides read TGTGCCAGCAGCCAAGATCCAGGACAGGCGTATGAGACCCAGTACTTC.

This clonotype was observed at least ten times. V gene TRBV11-2 combines with J gene TRBJ2-5; D is undetermined. Trimming cost V 0 bases and J 7 bases, with 15 bases left between them. The CDR3 runs to 15 residues. Germline assignment: CDR1 SGHAT and CDR2 FQNNGV. The CDR3 spells CASSLELGGSRTQYF. CDR3 DNA: TGTGCCAGCAGCTTAGAACTTGGCGGAAGCCGGACCCAGTACTTC.

The CDR3 sequence: CASSVGAGQETQYF. The CDR3 DNA reads as TGTGCCAGCAGCGTAGGGGCAGGGCAAGAGACCCAGTACTTC. V usage is TRBV9 and J usage is TRBJ2-5; D might be TRBD1 (5 bases). Trimming removed 0 bases at V and 2 bases at J, with 8 bases between. The germline V gene has CDR1 SGDLS and CDR2 YYNGEE. This CDR3 is 14 amino acids long.

This chain connects TRBV28 to TRBJ2-1, with TRBD2 matching 8 bases. The end of the DNA is better explained by TRBJ2-7, so the J call may be wrong. Per germline, CDR1 MDHEN and CDR2 SYDVKM. The CDR3 runs to 16 residues. This CDR3 reads CASSSTTSGSYNEQYF. For the CDR3, the DNA is TGTGCCAGCAGCTCAACCACTAGCGGCTCCTACAATGAGCAGTACTTC.

CDR3 amino acids: CASWAEQGQETQYF. DNA of the CDR3: TGTGCCAGCTGGGCGGAGCAGGGCCAAGAGACCCAGTACTTC. This sequence joins TRBV25-1 and TRBJ2-5; D is perhaps TRBD1 (5 bases). Per germline, CDR1 MGHDK and CDR2 SYGVNS. The CDR3 loop spans 14 amino acids. V was trimmed by 8 bases and J by 1 base, leaving 14 bases between them.

The chain links TRBV20-1 to TRBJ2-1; TRBD2 agrees at 10 bases. J was trimmed by 5 bases and V by 5 bases; bases with no gene match: 6. Per the germline V gene, CDR1 is DFQATT and CDR2 is SNEGSKA (reference sequence). CDR3 length: 14 residues. The CDR3 DNA follows: TGCAGTGCTCGTACTAGCGGGATGAACAATGAGCAGTTCTTC. Translation gives CSARTSGMNNEQFF.

This chain joins TRBV20-1 and TRBJ2-1; 10 nucleotides agree with TRBD2. CDR1 DFQATT and CDR2 SNEGSKA come from the germline V gene (reference sequence). The junction had 5 bases not matched to a gene; V was cut back by 6 bases and J by 0 bases. The CDR3 contains 15 residues. The CDR3 spells CSAPGLARSYNEQFF. The CDR3 bases are TGCAGTGCACCGGGACTAGCGCGCTCCTACAATGAGCAGTTCTTC.

This clonotype was found a few times. This chain connects TRBV6-2 or TRBV6-3 to TRBJ2-5; 9 nucleotides match TRBD2. Gene TRBJ2-7 matches the end of the DNA better, so the J call may be wrong. This CDR3 is built from 15 residues. Germline V gene lookup returns CDR1 MNHEY and CDR2 SVGEGT. The CDR3 region has the DNA TGTGCCAGCAGTTCCCCGGGACTAGCAATGTACGAGCAGTACTTC. Translating it yields CASSSPGLAMYEQYF.

A word on this clonotype: A much larger clone lies a single base off, so this may be a read error. This rearrangement joins TRBV18 to TRBJ2-5; 9 positions agree with TRBD2. The germline V gene has CDR1 KGHSH and CDR2 LQKENI. V gave up 1 base and J gave up 11 bases; unmatched junction bases: 11. The CDR3 contains 15 residues. The chain's CDR3 is CASSPRTSDHNEQYF. DNA for the CDR3: TGTGCCAGCTCACCACGGACTAGCGACCACAATGAGCAGTACTTC.

This clonotype appeared a few times. This chain connects TRBV7-9 to TRBJ2-3; D is unresolved. The germline V and J ends were trimmed by 1 base and 2 bases, with 10 bases remaining between them. CDR3 length: 15 amino acids. CDR1 SEHNR and CDR2 FQNEAQ come from the germline V gene (reference sequence). CDR3 coding DNA: TGTGCCAGCAGCTTAGGAGACTTCTACACAGATACGCAGTATTTT. As protein: CASSLGDFYTDTQYF.

The chain has TRBV20-1 and TRBJ2-1; TRBD2 aligns across 12 bases. The assigned J gene may be wrong: the sequence end matches TRBJ2-7 better. CDR1 is DFQATT and CDR2 is SNEGSKA in the germline V gene (reference sequence). The CDR3 has 16 residues. The CDR3 region has the DNA TGCAGTGCTTCGCTAGCGGGGGGGTTTGTCTACAATGAGCAGTACTTC. Its protein is CSASLAGGFVYNEQYF.

There are many counts of this clonotype. V usage is TRBV15 and J usage is TRBJ2-7; 7 nucleotides line up with TRBD2. The CDR3 is made up of 15 amino acids. The germline V gene encodes CDR1 LNHNV and CDR2 YYDKDF (reference sequence). J was trimmed by 6 bases and V by 1 base; bases with no gene match: 9. The CDR3 loop reads CATSRGFGRGGEQYF. DNA for the CDR3: TGTGCCACCAGCAGAGGCTTTGGGAGGGGAGGCGAGCAGTACTTC.

V is TRBV15 and J is TRBJ2-1, with a weak D call TRBD2 (6 bases). The CDR3 has 15 residues. V was cut by 3 bases and J by 7 bases, with 16 bases left in between. The V gene's germline CDR1 is LNHNV and CDR2 YYDKDF (reference sequence). The CDR3, as DNA: TGTGCCACCAGCAGCCGTTCGGGCGGGGAGAATGAGCAGTTCTTC. Protein product: CATSSRSGGENEQFF.

Concerning this clonotype itself: One end of the junction does not line up with germline, which may come from a read error. This chain links TRBV12-3 or TRBV12-4 with TRBJ2-3; 7 nucleotides agree with TRBD1. CDR3 length: 16 amino acids. This CDR3 reads CASSQGVGASTDTEYF. CDR3 bases: TGTGCCAGCAGTCAGGGGGTGGGGGCGAGCACAGATACGGAGTATTTT.

Only a few counts were recorded for this clonotype. The genes are TRBV27 and TRBJ2-4; no clear D. Per the germline V gene, CDR1 is MNHEY and CDR2 is SMNVEV (reference sequence). Trimming stripped 5 bases from V and 3 bases from J, with 20 bases between. The CDR3 extends over 17 amino acids. This chain's CDR3 is CASSQAGSRSGKNIQYF. For the CDR3, the DNA is TGTGCCAGCAGTCAAGCCGGGTCTCGCTCTGGCAAAAACATTCAGTACTTC.

This clonotype was seen ten or more times. The V call is TRBV7-2, the J call TRBJ1-1; TRBD1 matches at 8 bases. Germline lookup yields CDR1 SGHTA and CDR2 FQGNSA. J gave up 4 bases and V 5 bases, and 9 bases lay outside the gene matches. The CDR3 totals 15 residues. The CDR3, as DNA: TGTGCCAGCAGCCTGCTTGGAGGACAGGGCACTGAAGCTTTCTTT. Its translation is CASSLLGGQGTEAFF.

The genes are TRBV29-1 and TRBJ2-5, with D perhaps matching TRBD2 (6 bases). In germline, CDR1 is SQVTM, CDR2 ANQGSEA. The CDR3 contains 18 residues. The V and J ends lost 1 base and 2 bases respectively, with 23 bases between them. The chain's CDR3 is CSVEGPLARGPEQETQYF. The CDR3, as DNA: TGCAGCGTTGAAGGTCCCCTAGCGAGAGGGCCAGAACAAGAGACCCAGTACTTC.

This clonotype was seen only a few times. This chain joins TRBV20-1 and TRBJ1-6, with D perhaps TRBD1 (6 bases). Germline V lookup: CDR1 DFQATT, CDR2 SNEGSKA (reference sequence). The length of the CDR3 is 14 residues. V dropped 5 bases and J dropped 9 bases, with 17 bases sitting between them. The CDR3 reads CSAVQGKESSPLHF. In DNA form, the CDR3 reads TGCAGTGCTGTTCAGGGGAAAGAATCTTCACCCCTCCACTTT.

This chain connects TRBV12-3 or TRBV12-4 to TRBJ2-2; 8 nucleotides match TRBD2. CDR3 size: 16 residues. J gave up 5 bases and V 6 bases, and 11 bases lay outside the gene matches. CDR3 sequence: CASRAGTRVRTGELFF. In DNA, the CDR3 is TGTGCCAGCAGGGCCGGGACTAGAGTCCGGACCGGGGAGCTGTTTTTT.

This clonotype has only one observation. One junction end disagrees with the germline gene, perhaps due to a read error. V is TRBV11-2 and J is TRBJ2-3; 10 positions agree with TRBD2. Germline V gene data show CDR1 as SGHAT and CDR2 as FQNNGV. The CDR3 runs to 15 residues. This CDR3 is CVSSITSGDTDTQYF. Written as DNA, the CDR3 is TGTGTCAGCAGCATCACTAGCGGGGACACAGATACGCAGTATTTT.

The chain uses TRBV7-2 and TRBJ2-3; the D is unclear. Trimming took off 3 bases at V and 0 bases at J, with 10 bases between the two ends. CDR3 length: 15 residues. Germline V lookup: CDR1 SGHTA, CDR2 FQGNSA. This CDR3 is CASSFTPISTDTQYF. The CDR3 bases are TGTGCCAGCAGCTTCACACCAATAAGCACAGATACGCAGTATTTT.

The rearrangement uses TRBV6-1 and TRBJ2-5; 9 nucleotides match TRBD1. CDR1 and CDR2 (germline): MNHNS, SASEGT. The CDR3 has 14 amino acids. Trimming at V came to 6 bases and at J to 8 bases, leaving 10 bases not matched to a gene. The CDR3 region is CASSLIGGQGTQYF. The CDR3 DNA sequence: TGTGCCAGCAGCCTGATAGGGGGACAGGGAACCCAGTACTTC.

This clonotype was picked up a small number of times. The J gene is TRBJ2-3, the V gene TRBV12-3 or TRBV12-4; D is ambiguous. CDR3 size: 15 residues. Trimming cost V 8 bases and J 1 base, with 16 bases left between them. DNA for the CDR3: TGTGCCAGCGGACCGACCCTCCCAGGCACAGATACGCAGTATTTT. Translation gives CASGPTLPGTDTQYF.

Comments on this clonotype: Relative to the germline gene, one junction end is altered; a read error may explain this. The rearrangement links TRBV5-1 to TRBJ2-1, with 11 bases matching TRBD2. The CDR3 runs to 15 residues. CDR1 and CDR2 (germline): SGHRS, YFSETQ. In DNA form, the CDR3 reads TGCGCCAGCAGCTTGCAGGGGACTAGCGGTGATGAACAGTTCTTC. Amino acid sequence: CASSLQGTSGDEQFF.

By its share, this clonotype is medium-sized. The chain combines TRBV3-1 with TRBJ2-5, with 8 bases fitting TRBD1. The CDR3 extends over 17 amino acids. Per germline, CDR1 LGHDT and CDR2 YNNKEL (reference sequence). The ends lost 0 bases at V and 4 bases at J; junction bases unmatched: 10. The chain's CDR3 is CASSQEIDRGRGETQYF. The DNA for the CDR3 is TGTGCCAGCAGCCAAGAAATCGACAGGGGAAGGGGAGAGACCCAGTACTTC.